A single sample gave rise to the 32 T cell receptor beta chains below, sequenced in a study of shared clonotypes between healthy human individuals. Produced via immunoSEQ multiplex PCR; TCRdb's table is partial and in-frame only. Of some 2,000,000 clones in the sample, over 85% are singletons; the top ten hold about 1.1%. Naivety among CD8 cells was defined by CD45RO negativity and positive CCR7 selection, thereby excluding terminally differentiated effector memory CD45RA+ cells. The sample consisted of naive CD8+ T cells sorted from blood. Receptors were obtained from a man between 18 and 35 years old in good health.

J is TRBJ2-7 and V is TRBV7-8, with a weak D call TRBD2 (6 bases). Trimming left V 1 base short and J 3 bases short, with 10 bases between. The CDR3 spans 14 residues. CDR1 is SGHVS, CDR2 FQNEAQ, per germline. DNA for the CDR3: TGTGCCAGCAGCTTAGTCGGGAGCGTCTACGAGCAGTACTTC. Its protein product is CASSLVGSVYEQYF.

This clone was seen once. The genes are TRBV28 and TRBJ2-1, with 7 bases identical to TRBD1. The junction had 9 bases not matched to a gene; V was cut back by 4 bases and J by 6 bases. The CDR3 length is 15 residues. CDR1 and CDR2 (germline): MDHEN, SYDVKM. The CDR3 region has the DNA TGTGCCAGCAGTTCGCCGGACACAGGGGCCAATGAGCAGTTCTTC. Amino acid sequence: CASSSPDTGANEQFF.

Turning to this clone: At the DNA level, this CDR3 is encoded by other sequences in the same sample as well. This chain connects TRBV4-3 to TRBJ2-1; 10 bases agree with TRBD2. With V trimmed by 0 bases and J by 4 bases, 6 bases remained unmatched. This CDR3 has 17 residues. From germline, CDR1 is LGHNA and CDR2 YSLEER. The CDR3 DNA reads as TGCGCCAGCAGCCAAGACCCAGCTAGCGGGAGTTACAATGAGCAGTTCTTC. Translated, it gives CASSQDPASGSYNEQFF.

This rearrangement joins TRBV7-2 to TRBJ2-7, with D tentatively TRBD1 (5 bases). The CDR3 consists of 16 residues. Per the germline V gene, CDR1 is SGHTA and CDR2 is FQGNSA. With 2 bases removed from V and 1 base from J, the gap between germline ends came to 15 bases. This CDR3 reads CASSLRSLGQSYEQYF. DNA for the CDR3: TGTGCCAGCAGCTTACGCTCCTTGGGGCAATCCTACGAGCAGTACTTC.

The CDR3 sequence is CASNPTGSSYNEQFF. DNA of the CDR3: TGTGCCAGCAACCCAACAGGGTCGTCCTACAATGAGCAGTTCTTC. The chain carries TRBV27 and TRBJ2-1; D perhaps matches TRBD1 (6 bases). Trimming took off 7 bases at V and 1 base at J, with 14 bases between the two ends. The CDR3 has 15 residues. Germline V CDR1 and CDR2: MNHEY, SMNVEV (reference sequence).

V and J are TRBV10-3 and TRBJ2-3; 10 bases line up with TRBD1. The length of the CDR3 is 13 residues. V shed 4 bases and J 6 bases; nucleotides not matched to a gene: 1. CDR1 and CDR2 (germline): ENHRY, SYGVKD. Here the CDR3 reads CAISGDRGDTQYF. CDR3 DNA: TGTGCCATCAGTGGGGACAGGGGCGATACGCAGTATTTT.

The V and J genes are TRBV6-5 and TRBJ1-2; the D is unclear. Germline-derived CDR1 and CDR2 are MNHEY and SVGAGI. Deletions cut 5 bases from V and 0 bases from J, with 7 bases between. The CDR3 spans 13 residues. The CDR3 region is CASSPAPNYGYTF. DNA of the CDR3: TGTGCCAGCAGTCCAGCTCCTAACTATGGCTACACCTTC.

DNA for the CDR3: TGTGCCAGCAGTGATAACCCGGGGCTAGCGGGAGATAGATGGGAGACCCAGTACTTC. Its translation is CASSDNPGLAGDRWETQYF. The chain has TRBV6-1 and TRBJ2-5; 10 positions match TRBD2. V gave up 3 bases and J gave up 5 bases; unmatched junction bases: 18. The V gene's germline CDR1 is MNHNS and CDR2 SASEGT. CDR3 size: 19 residues.

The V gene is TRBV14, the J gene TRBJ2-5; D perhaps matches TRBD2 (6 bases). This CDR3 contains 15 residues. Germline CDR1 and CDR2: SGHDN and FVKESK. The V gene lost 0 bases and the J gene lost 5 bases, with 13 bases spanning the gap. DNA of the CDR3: TGTGCCAGCAGCCAAGATGGAGCGGGCGCCGAGACCCAGTACTTC. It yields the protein CASSQDGAGAETQYF.

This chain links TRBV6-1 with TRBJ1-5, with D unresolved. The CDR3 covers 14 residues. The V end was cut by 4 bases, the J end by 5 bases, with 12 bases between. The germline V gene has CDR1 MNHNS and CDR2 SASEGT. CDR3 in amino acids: CASSVLGSYQPQHF. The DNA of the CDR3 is TGTGCCAGCAGTGTTCTCGGCAGCTATCAGCCCCAGCATTTT.

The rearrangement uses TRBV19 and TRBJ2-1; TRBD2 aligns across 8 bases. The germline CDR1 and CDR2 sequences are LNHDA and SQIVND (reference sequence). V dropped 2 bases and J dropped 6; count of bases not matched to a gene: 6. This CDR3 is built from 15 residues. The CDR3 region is CASSIQPGLVNEQFF. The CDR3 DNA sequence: TGTGCCAGTAGTATACAGCCGGGACTAGTCAATGAGCAGTTCTTC.

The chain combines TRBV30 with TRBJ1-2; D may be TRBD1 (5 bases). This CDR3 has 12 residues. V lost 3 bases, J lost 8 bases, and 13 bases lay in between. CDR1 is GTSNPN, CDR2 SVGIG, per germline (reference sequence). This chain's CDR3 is CAWSQGGVGYTF. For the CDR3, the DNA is TGTGCCTGGAGCCAGGGAGGGGTCGGCTACACCTTC.

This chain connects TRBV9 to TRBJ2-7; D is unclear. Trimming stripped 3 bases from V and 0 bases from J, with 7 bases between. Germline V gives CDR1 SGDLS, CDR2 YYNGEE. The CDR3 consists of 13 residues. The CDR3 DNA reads TGTGCCAGCAGCGGAGACGGCTCCTACGAGCAGTACTTC. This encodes CASSGDGSYEQYF.

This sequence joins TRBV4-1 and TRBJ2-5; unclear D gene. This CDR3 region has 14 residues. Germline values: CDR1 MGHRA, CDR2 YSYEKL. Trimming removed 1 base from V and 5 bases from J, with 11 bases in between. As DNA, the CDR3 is TGCGCCAGCAGCCAAGTCGGCAATAGGGAGACCCAGTACTTC. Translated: CASSQVGNRETQYF.

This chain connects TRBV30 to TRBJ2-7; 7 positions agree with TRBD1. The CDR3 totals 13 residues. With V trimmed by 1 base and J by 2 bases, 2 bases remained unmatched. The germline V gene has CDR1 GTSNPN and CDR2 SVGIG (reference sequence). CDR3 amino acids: CAWSGDSAYEQYF. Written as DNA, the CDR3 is TGTGCCTGGAGTGGGGACAGTGCCTACGAGCAGTACTTC.

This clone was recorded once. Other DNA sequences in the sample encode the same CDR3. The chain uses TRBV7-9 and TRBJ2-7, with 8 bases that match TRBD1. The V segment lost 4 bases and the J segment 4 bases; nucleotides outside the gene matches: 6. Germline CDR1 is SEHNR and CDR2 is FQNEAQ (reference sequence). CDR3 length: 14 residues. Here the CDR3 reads CASSSPGQGYEQYF. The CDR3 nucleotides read TGTGCCAGCAGCTCCCCTGGACAGGGTTACGAGCAGTACTTC. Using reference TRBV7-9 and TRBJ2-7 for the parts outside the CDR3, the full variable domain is DTGVSQNPRHKITKRGQNVTFRCDPISEHNRLYWYRQTLGQGPEFLTYFQNEAQLEKSRLLSDRFSAERPKGSFSTLEIQRTEQGDSAMYLCASSSPGQGYEQYFGPGTRLTVT.

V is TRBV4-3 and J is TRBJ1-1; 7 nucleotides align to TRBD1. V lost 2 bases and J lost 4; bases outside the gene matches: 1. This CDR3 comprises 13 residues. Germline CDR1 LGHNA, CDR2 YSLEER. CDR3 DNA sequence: TGCGCCAGCAGCCAAACAGGGGCCACTGAAGCTTTCTTT. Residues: CASSQTGATEAFF.

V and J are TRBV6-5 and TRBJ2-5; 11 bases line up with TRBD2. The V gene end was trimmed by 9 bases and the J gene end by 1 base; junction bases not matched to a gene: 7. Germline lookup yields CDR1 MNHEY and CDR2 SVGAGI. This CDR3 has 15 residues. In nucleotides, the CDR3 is TGTGCCAGTACCGGACTAGCGGGTCCCCAAGAGACCCAGTACTTC. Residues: CASTGLAGPQETQYF.

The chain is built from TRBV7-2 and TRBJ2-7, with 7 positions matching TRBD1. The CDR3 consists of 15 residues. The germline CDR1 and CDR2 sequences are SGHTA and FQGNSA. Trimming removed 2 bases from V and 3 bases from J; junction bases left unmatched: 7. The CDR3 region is CASSLLGTEIYEQYF. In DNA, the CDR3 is TGTGCCAGCAGCTTACTCGGGACAGAGATCTACGAGCAGTACTTC.

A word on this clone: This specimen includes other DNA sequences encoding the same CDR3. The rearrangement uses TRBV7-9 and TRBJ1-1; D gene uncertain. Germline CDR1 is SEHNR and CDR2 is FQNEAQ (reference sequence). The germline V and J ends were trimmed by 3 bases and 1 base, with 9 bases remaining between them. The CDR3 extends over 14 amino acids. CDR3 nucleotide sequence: TGTGCCAGCAGCTTGTTAGGGCCGAACACTGAAGCTTTCTTT. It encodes CASSLLGPNTEAFF.

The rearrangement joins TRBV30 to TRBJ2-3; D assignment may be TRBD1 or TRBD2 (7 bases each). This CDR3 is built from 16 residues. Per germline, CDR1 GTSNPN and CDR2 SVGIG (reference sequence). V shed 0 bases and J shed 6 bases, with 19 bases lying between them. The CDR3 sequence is CAWSVGRGLRWDTQYF. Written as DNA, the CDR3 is TGTGCCTGGAGTGTAGGGAGGGGGCTTAGGTGGGATACGCAGTATTTT.

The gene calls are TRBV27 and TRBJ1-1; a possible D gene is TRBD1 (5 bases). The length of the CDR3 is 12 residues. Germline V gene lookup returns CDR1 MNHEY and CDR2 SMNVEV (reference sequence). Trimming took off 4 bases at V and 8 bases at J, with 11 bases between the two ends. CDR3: CASSSLNREAFF. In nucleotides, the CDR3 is TGTGCCAGCAGTTCGCTGAACAGGGAAGCTTTCTTT.

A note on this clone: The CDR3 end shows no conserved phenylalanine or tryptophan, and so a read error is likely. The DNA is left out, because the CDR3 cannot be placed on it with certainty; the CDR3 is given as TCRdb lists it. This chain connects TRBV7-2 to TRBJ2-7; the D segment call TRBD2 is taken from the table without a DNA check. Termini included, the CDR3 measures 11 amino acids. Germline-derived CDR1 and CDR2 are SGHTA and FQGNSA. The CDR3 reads CASSSGGTVGI.

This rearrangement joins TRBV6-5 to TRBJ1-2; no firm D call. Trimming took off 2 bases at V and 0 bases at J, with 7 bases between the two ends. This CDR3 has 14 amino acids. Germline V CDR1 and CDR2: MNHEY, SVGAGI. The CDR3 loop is CASSYLGANYGYTF. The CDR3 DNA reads TGTGCCAGCAGTTACCTAGGAGCTAACTATGGCTACACCTTC.

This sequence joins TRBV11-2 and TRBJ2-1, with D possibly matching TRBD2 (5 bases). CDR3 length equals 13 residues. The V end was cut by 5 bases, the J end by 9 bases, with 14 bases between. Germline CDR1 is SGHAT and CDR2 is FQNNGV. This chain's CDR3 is CASSQQWTGEQFF. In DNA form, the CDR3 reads TGTGCCAGCAGCCAACAGTGGACTGGTGAGCAGTTCTTC.

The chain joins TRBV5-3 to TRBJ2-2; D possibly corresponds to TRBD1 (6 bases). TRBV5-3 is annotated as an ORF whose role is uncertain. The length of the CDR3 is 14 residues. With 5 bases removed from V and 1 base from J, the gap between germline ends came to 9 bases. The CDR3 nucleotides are TGTGCCAGAAGTCCGACAGGGAACACCGGGGAGCTGTTTTTT. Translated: CARSPTGNTGELFF.

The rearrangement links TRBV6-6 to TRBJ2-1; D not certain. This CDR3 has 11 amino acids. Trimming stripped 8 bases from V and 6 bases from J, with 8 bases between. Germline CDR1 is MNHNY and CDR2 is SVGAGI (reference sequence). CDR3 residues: CASAISNEQFF. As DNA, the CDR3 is TGTGCCAGCGCGATAAGCAATGAGCAGTTCTTC.

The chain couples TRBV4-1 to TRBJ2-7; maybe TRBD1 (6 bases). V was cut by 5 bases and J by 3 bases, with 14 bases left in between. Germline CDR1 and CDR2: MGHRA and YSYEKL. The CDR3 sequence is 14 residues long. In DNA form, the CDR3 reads TGCGCCAGCAGCGCCCGGGACACCCGCTACGAGCAGTACTTC. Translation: CASSARDTRYEQYF.

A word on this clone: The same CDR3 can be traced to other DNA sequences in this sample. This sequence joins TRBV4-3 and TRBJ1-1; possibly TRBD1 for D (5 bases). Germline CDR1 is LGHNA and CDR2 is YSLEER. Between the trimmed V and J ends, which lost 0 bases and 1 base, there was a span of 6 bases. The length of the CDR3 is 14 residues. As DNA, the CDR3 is TGCGCCAGCAGCCAAGATACAGGGAACACTGAAGCTTTCTTT. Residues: CASSQDTGNTEAFF.

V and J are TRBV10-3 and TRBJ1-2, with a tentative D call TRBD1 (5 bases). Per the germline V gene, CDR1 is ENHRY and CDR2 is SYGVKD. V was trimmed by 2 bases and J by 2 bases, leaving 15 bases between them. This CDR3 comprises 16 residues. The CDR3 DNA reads TGTGCCATCAGTGAGATGGGGTACGGGGACAACTATGGCTACACCTTC. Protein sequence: CAISEMGYGDNYGYTF.

The CDR3 DNA follows: TGTGCCAGCCTAAAAGCGGGAGGGCCCTCTTACGAGCAGTACTTC. Amino acid sequence: CASLKAGGPSYEQYF. The genes are TRBV27 and TRBJ2-7, with 10 bases aligning to TRBD2. With 8 bases clipped from V and 4 bases from J, the junction kept 11 bases outside the gene matches. The germline V gene encodes CDR1 MNHEY and CDR2 SMNVEV (reference sequence). This CDR3 comprises 15 residues.

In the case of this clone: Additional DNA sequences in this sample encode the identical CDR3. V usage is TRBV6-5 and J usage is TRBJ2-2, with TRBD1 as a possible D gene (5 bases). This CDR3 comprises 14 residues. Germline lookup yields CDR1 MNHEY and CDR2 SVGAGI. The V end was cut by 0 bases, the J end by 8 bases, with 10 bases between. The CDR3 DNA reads TGTGCCAGCAGTTACTCGAAAGGGGCTGGGGAGCTGTTTTTT. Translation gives CASSYSKGAGELFF.